This TCR beta chain was identified during a study of beta chain features in type 1 diabetes. Overall study context: Cell yields, gender and age were comparable in patients and healthy donors.

Study results and caveats: For TCRB rearrangement, an influence of HLA type remained unresolved here. A potential PCR bias toward shorter templates would be equal in patient and control samples. Moderate yet significant TCRB CDR3 shortening was seen in Type 1 diabetes patients in all four CD4+ subsets.

Reverse transcription of all isolated RNA meant that expressed TCRB transcripts were sequenced. Millions of reads, on average, came from each naive, central memory and regulatory T cell sample. The table came from immunoSEQ multiplex PCR; TCRdb's copy has only in-frame clones and leaves some out. Of around 600,000 clones in the sample, around 11% are singletons; the top ten hold more than 0.1%. Worth noting for this clone: The antigen is not known.

This CDR3 comprises 12 residues. V shed 7 bases, J shed 5 bases, and the junction held 4 bases outside the gene matches. Germline V gene data show CDR1 as SQVTM and CDR2 as ANQGSEA. The rearrangement uses TRBV29-1 and TRBJ1-4; 7 bases are a match to TRBD1. This receptor was identified in a man aged 30-40 years with type 1 diabetes. Sequencing input: naive CD4+ T cells from blood. CDR3 residues: CSAGQLNEKLFF. The CDR3 coding sequence is TGCAGCGCGGGACAGTTAAATGAAAAACTGTTTTTT.